This paragraph reports one TCR beta chain. As yet, its antigen is unknown. The data belong to a study of T-cell memory formation after mild COVID-19. Whole-study context: Among the donors, TCR clusters were largely specific to each donor.

Broader study findings: Clones contracting day 15 to 85 were balanced CD4/CD8; later expanders leaned CD4+. A subset of responding clones appeared in pre-infection memory, suggesting cross-reactive memory joined.

CDR1 and CDR2 from the germline V gene are DFQATT and SNEGSKA (reference sequence). The CDR3 extends over 16 amino acids. 5'RACE primed at constant segments yielded TCR alpha and TCR beta cDNA libraries bearing sample barcodes and UMIs. TCRdb processed the 5' RACE reads anew with MiXCR; each CDR3 protein has one entry. Among fewer than 550,000 distinct CDR3 sequences listed, roughly 20% were seen once. This sequence was found in an adult woman who had mild COVID-19 (a few samples of this study predate the infection). Cell type and time point are not known. Specimen: PBMCs or a T cell subset sorted from them (not recorded which). The chain employs TRBV20-1 and TRBJ2-1, with 7 bases aligning to TRBD1. CDR3 amino acids: CSPKETGKVAYNEQFF. The CDR3 DNA follows: TGCAGCCCAAAGGAGACAGGGAAGGTTGCCTACAATGAGCAGTTCTTC.